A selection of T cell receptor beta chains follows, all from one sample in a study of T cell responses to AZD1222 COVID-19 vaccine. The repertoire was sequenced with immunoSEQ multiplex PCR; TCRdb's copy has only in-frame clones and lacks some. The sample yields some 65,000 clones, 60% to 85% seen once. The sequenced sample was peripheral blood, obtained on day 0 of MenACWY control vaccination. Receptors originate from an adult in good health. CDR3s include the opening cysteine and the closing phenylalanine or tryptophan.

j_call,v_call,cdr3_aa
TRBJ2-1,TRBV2,CASSATRGAYNEQFF
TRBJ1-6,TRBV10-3,CAIRREWDSPLHF
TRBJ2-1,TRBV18,CASSPPLGGGLWVF
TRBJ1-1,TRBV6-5,CAGRQNRNTEAFF
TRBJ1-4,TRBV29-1,CSVGQVGEKLFF
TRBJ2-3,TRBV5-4,CASSLGRGAKTDTQYF
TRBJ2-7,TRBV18,CASSPGTGGWEQYF
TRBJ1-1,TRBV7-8,CASSSGGEAFF
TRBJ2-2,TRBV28,CASSPNPGLRSGELFF
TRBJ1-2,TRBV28,CASSRRDYGYTF
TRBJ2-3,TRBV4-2,CASSQDRGQPTDTQYF
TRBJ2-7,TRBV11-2,CASSLDQGRYEQYF
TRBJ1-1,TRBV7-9,CASTPRTADEAFF
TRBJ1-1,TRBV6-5,CASRAGTGFEAFF